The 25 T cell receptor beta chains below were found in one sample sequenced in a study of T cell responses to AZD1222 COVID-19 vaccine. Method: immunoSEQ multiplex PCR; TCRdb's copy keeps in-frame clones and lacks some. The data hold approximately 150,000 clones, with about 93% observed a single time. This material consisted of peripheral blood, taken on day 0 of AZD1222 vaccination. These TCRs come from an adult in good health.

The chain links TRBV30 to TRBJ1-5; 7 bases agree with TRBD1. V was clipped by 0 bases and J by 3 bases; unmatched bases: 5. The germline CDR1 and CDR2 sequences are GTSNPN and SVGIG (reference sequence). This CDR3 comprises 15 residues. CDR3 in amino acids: CAWSVPTGHNQPQHF. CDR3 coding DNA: TGTGCCTGGAGTGTCCCGACAGGGCACAATCAGCCCCAGCATTTT.

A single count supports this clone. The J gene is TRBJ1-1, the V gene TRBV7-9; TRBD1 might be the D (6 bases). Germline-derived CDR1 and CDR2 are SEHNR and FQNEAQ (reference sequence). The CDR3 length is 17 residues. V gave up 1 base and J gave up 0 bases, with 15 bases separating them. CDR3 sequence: CASSLVGAGTMNTEAFF. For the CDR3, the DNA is TGTGCCAGCAGCTTAGTGGGGGCCGGGACAATGAACACTGAAGCTTTCTTT.

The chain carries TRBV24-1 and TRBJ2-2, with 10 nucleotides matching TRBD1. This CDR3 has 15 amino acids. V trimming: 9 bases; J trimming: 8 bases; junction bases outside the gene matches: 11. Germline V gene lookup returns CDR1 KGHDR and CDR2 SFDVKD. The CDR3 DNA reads TGTGCCACCGTGGCGCGGGACAGGGGTTCAGGGGAGCTGTTTTTT. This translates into CATVARDRGSGELFF.

CDR3 sequence reads: CASSLGTGHIQYF. Written as DNA, the CDR3 is TGTGCCAGCAGTTTGGGAACAGGGCACATTCAGTACTTC. This chain uses TRBV12-3 or TRBV12-4 with TRBJ2-4, with D tentatively TRBD1 (6 bases). The CDR3 has 13 residues. V lost 3 bases, J lost 8 bases, and 11 bases lay in between.

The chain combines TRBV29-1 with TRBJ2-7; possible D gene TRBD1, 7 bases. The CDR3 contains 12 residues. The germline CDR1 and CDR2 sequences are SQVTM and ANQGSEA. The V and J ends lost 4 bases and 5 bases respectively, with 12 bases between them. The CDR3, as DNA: TGCAGCGTTGCAGGGGGGCTCGACGAGCAGTACTTC. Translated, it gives CSVAGGLDEQYF.

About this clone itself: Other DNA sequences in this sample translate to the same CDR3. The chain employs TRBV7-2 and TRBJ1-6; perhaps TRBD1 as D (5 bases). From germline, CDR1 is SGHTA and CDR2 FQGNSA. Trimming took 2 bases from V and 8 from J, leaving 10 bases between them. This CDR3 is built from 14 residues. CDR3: CASSLQGADSPLHF. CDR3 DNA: TGTGCCAGCAGCTTACAGGGAGCGGATTCACCCCTCCACTTT.

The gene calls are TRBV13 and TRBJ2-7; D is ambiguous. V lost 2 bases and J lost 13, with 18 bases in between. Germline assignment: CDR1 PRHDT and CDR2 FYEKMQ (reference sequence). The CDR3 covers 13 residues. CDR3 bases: TGTGCCAGCAGCTTACAGGACGCAAGGATCCCATACTTC. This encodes CASSLQDARIPYF.

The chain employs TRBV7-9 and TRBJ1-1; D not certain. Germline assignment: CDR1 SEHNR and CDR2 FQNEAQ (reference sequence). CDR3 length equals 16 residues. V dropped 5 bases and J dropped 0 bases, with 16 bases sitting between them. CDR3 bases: TGTGCCAGCAGCCAATTCCATGGGCGGATGAACACTGAAGCTTTCTTT. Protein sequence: CASSQFHGRMNTEAFF.

The CDR3 region is CASSLTGGEEKLFF. CDR3 nucleotide sequence: TGTGCCAGCAGTTTGACAGGGGGCGAAGAAAAACTGTTTTTT. The chain couples TRBV28 to TRBJ1-4; 10 nucleotides align to TRBD1. Germline lookup yields CDR1 MDHEN and CDR2 SYDVKM. The V and J ends lost 3 bases and 8 bases, in that order; junction bases with no gene match: 3. The CDR3 runs to 14 residues.

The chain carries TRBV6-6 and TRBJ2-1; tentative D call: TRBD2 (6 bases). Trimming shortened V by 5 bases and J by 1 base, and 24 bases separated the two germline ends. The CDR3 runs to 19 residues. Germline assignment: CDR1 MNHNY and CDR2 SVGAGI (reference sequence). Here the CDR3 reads CASSREVVTGTRSYNEQFF. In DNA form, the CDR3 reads TGTGCCAGCAGTCGGGAAGTAGTTACCGGGACTCGATCCTACAATGAGCAGTTCTTC.

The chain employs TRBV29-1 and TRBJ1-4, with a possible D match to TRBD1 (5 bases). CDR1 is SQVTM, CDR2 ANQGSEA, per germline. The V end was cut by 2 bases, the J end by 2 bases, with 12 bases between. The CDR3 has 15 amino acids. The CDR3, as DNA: TGCAGCGTTGAATTTCAGGGTGAGACTAATGAAAAACTGTTTTTT. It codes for CSVEFQGETNEKLFF. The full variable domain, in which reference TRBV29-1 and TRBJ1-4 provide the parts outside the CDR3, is SAVISQKPSRDICQRGTSLTIQCQVDSQVTMMFWYRQQPGQSLTLIATANQGSEATYESGFVIDKFPISRPNLTFSTLTVSNMSPEDSSIYLCSVEFQGETNEKLFFGSGTQLSVL.

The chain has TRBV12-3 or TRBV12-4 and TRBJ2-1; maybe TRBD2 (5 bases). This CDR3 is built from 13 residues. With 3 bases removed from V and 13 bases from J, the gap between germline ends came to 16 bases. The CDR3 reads CASSLDFANPQFF. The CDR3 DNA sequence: TGTGCCAGCAGTTTGGACTTTGCCAACCCCCAGTTCTTC.

The CDR3 region is CASSLGNTDTQYF. In DNA form, the CDR3 reads TGTGCCAGCAGCTTAGGAAACACAGATACGCAGTATTTT. This chain connects TRBV13 to TRBJ2-3; D remains ambiguous. V shed 0 bases and J shed 2 bases, with 3 bases lying between them. CDR1 is PRHDT, CDR2 FYEKMQ, per germline (reference sequence). The CDR3 has 13 amino acids.

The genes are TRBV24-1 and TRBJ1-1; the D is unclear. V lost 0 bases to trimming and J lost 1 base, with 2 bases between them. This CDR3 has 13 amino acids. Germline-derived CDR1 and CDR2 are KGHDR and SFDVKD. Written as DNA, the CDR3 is TGTGCCACCAGTGATTTGGAGAACACTGAAGCTTTCTTT. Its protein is CATSDLENTEAFF.

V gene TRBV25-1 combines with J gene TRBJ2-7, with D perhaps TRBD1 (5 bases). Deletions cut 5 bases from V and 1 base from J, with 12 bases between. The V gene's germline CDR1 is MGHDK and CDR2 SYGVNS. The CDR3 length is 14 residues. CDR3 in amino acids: CASSLTVDSYEQYF. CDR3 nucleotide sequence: TGTGCCAGCAGTCTGACAGTGGATTCCTACGAGCAGTACTTC.

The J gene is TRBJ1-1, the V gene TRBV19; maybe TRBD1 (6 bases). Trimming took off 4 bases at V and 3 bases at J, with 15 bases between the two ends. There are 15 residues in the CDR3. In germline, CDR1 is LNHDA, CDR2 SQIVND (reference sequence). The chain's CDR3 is CASSKLQGGDTEAFF. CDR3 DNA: TGTGCCAGTAGTAAATTACAGGGTGGGGACACTGAAGCTTTCTTT.

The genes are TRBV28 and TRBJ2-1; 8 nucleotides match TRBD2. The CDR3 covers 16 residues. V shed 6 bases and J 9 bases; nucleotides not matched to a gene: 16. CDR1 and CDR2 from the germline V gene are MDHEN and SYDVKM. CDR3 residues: CASSPSSSGRRFEQFF. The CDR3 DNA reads TGTGCCAGCAGCCCGTCGTCTAGCGGGCGGAGATTTGAGCAGTTCTTC.

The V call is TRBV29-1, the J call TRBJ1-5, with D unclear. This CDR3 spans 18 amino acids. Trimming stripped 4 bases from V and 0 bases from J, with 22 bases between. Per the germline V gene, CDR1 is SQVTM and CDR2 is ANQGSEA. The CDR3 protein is CSVGLRSVGPCSNQPQHF. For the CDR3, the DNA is TGCAGCGTTGGACTAAGAAGCGTGGGTCCTTGTAGCAATCAGCCCCAGCATTTT.

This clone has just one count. The CDR3 DNA reads as TGTGCCAGCAGTTTTCTAGCGGGAAGCGATACGCAGTATTTT. Translated, it gives CASSFLAGSDTQYF. The chain uses TRBV27 and TRBJ2-3; 9 nucleotides agree with TRBD2. Germline V lookup: CDR1 MNHEY, CDR2 SMNVEV (reference sequence). J gave up 6 bases and V 3 bases, and 4 bases lay outside the gene matches. The CDR3 consists of 14 residues.

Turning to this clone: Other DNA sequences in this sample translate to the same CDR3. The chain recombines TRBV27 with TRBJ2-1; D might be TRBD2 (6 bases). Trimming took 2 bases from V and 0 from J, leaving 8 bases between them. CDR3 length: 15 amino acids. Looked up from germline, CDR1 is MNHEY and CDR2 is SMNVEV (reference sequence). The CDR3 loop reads CASSLGGSSYNEQFF. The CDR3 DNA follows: TGTGCCAGCAGTTTAGGGGGGAGCTCCTACAATGAGCAGTTCTTC.

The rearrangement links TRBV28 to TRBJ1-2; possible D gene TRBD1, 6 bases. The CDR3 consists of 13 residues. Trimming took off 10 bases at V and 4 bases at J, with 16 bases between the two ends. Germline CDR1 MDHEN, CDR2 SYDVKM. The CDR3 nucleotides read TGTGCCATACACCGAGGGGGTGTCTATGGCTACACCTTC. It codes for CAIHRGGVYGYTF.

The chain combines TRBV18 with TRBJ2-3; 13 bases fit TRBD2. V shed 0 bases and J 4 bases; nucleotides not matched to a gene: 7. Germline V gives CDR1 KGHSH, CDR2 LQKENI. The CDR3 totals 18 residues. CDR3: CASSPPGLAGPDADTQYF. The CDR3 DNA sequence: TGTGCCAGCTCACCACCGGGACTAGCGGGACCGGATGCAGATACGCAGTATTTT.

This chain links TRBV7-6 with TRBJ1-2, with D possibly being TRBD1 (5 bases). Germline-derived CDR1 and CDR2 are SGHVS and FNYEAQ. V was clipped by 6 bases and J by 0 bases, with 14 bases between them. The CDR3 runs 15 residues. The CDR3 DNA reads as TGTGCCAGCAGGCCTCAGGGTGTCCCTAACTATGGCTACACCTTC. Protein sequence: CASRPQGVPNYGYTF.

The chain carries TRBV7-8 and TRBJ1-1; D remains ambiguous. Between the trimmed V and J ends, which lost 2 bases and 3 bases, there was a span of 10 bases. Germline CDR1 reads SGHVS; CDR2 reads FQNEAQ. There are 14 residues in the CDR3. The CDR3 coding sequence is TGTGCCAGCAGCTTATCAGCAGGATACACTGAAGCTTTCTTT. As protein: CASSLSAGYTEAFF.

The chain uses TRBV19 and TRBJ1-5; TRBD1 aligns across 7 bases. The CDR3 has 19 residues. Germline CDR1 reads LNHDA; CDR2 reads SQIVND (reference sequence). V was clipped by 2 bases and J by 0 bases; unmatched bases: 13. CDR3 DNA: TGTGCCAGTAGTATAACGGACAGGAACGAGTGGGATAGCAATCAGCCCCAGCATTTT. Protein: CASSITDRNEWDSNQPQHF.